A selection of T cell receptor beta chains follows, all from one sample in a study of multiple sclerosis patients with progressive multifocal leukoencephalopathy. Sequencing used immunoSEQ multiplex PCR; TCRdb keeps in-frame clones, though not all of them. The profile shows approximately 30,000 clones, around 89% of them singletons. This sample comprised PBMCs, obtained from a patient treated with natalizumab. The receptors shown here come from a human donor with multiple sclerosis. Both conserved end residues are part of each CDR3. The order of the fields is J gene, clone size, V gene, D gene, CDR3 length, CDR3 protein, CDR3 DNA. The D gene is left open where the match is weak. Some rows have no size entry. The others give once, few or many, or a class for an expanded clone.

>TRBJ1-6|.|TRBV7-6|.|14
CASSLGPENSPLHF
TGTGCCAGCAGCTTAGGGCCAGAGAATTCACCCCTCCACTTT
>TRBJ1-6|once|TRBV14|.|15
CASSRYTGSNSPLHF
TGTGCCAGCAGCAGATATACAGGCTCGAATTCACCCCTCCACTTT
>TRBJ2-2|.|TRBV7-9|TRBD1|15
CASSLGQGAAGELFF
TGTGCCAGCAGCTTAGGGCAGGGGGCCGCCGGGGAGCTGTTTTTT
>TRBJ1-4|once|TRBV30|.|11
CAWAQGTELFF
TGTGCCTGGGCACAGGGAACGGAACTGTTTTTT
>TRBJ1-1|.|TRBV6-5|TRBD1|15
CASSYTGTGVSEAFF
TGTGCCAGCAGTTACACCGGGACAGGGGTCTCTGAAGCTTTCTTT
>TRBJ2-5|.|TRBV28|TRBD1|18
CASSLIPGTGPREETQYF
TGTGCCAGCAGTTTAATACCGGGGACAGGCCCGCGCGAAGAGACCCAGTACTTC
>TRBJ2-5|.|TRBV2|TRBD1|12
CAGGPYTGGAYF
TGTGCCGGGGGCCCTTATACAGGGGGCGCGTACTTC
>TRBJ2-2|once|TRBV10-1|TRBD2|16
CASSASGAGITGELFF
TGCGCCAGCAGTGCTAGCGGGGCTGGGATCACCGGGGAGCTGTTTTTT
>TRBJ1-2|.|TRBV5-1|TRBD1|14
CASSLRGTGDGYTF
TGCGCCAGCAGCCTGAGGGGGACAGGGGACGGCTACACCTTC
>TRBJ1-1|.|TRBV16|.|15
CASSQLGEVNTEAFF
TGTGCCAGCAGCCAGCTCGGGGAGGTTAACACTGAGGCTTTCTTT
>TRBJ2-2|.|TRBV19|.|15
CASPKDGTNTGELFF
TGTGCCAGTCCCAAGGACGGGACGAACACCGGGGAGCTGTTTTTT
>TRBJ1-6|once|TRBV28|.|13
CASSLGRGSPLHF
TGTGCCAGCAGTTTAGGCAGAGGTTCACCCCTCCACTTT
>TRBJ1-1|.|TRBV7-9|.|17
CASSLSLAGFFGTEAFF
TGTGCCAGCAGCTTATCTCTGGCAGGGTTTTTCGGCACTGAAGCTTTCTTT
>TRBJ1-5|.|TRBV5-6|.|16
CASSLARWAGREPQHF
TGTGCCAGCAGCTTGGCCCGGTGGGCAGGGCGGGAGCCCCAGCATTTT
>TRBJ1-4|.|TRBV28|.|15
CASSPPWGRNEKLFF
TGTGCCAGCAGTCCCCCGTGGGGGAGGAATGAAAAACTGTTTTTT
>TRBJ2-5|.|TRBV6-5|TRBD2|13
CASRELATETQYF
TGTGCCAGCAGAGAACTAGCGACTGAGACCCAGTACTTC
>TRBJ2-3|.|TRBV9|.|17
CASSRRSSSSNTDTQYF
TGTGCCAGCAGCCGTAGGTCGTCTAGCTCGAACACAGATACGCAGTATTTT
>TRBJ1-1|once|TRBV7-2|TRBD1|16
CASSLGPGQGVTEAFF
TGTGCCAGCAGCTTAGGCCCGGGACAGGGGGTCACTGAAGCTTTCTTT
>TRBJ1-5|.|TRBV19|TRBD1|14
CASLDRVGNQPQHF
TGTGCCAGTCTAGACAGGGTAGGGAATCAGCCCCAGCATTTT
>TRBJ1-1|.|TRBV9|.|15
CASSVGQAGGTEAFF
TGTGCCAGCAGCGTAGGTCAGGCCGGCGGCACTGAAGCTTTCTTT
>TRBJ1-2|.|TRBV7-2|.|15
CASSSDRLGIYGYTF
TGTGCCAGCAGCTCGGACCGGTTGGGGATCTATGGCTACACCTTC
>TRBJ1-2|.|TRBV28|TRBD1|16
CASSRPRQGDLYGYTF
TGTGCCAGCAGCCGCCCCCGACAGGGGGACCTTTATGGCTACACCTTC
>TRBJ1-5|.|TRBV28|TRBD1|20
CASSLILGQPPTDSNQPQHF
TGTGCCAGCAGTTTAATACTGGGACAGCCACCCACGGATAGCAATCAGCCCCAGCATTTT
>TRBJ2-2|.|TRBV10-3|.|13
CAISEKGPGELFF
TGTGCCATCAGTGAGAAGGGGCCCGGGGAGCTGTTTTTT
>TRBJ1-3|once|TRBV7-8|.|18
CASSAFWTAEISGNTIYF
TGTGCCAGCAGCGCATTCTGGACGGCTGAGATCTCTGGAAACACCATATATTTT
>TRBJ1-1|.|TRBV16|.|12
CASSQYLGYAFF
TGTGCCAGCAGCCAATACCTAGGATATGCTTTCTTT
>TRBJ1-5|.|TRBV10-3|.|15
CAISESGRGNQPQHF
TGTGCCATCAGTGAATCGGGGAGAGGCAATCAGCCCCAGCATTTT
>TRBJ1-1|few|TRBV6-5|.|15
CASSARELLNTEAFF
TGTGCCAGCAGTGCGCGAGAACTTTTGAACACTGAAGCTTTCTTT
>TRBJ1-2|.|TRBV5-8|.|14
CASSLVWRSEGYTF
TGTGCCAGCAGCTTGGTATGGAGATCGGAAGGCTACACCTTC
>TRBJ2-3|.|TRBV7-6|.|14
CASSSPSTTDTQYF
TGTGCCAGCAGCTCACCGTCGACGACAGATACGCAGTATTTT
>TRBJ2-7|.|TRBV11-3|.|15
CASSLEAGQQYEQYF
TGTGCCAGCAGCTTAGAGGCAGGGCAACAGTACGAGCAGTACTTC
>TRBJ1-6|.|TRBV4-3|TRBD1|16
CASSQALTGKISPLHF
TGCGCCAGCAGCCAAGCCTTGACAGGGAAAATCTCACCCCTCCACTTT
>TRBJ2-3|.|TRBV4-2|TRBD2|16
CASSQDGGGGADTQYF
TGTGCCAGCAGCCAAGATGGCGGGGGGGGCGCAGATACGCAGTATTTT
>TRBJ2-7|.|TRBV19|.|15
CASSISSVAPYEQYF
TGTGCCAGTAGTATATCGTCGGTAGCTCCGTACGAGCAGTACTTC
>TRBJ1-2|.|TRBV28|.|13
CASRTTALYGYTF
TGTGCCAGCAGAACGACAGCCCTCTATGGCTACACCTTC
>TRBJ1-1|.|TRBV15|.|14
CATSRDSGATEAFF
TGTGCCACCAGCAGAGATTCTGGGGCCACTGAAGCTTTCTTT
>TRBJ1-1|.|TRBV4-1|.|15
CASRTSGRMNTEAFF
TGCGCCAGCAGGACAAGTGGCCGCATGAACACTGAAGCTTTCTTT
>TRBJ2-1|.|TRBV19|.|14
CASGPTGTNNEQFF
TGTGCCAGCGGACCCACGGGGACCAACAATGAGCAGTTCTTC
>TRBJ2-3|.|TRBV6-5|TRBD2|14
CASRVPGLTDTQYF
TGTGCCAGCAGGGTACCGGGACTAACAGATACGCAGTATTTT
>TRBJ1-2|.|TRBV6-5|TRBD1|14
CASSKDRGSYGYTF
TGTGCCAGCAGTAAAGACAGGGGATCCTATGGCTACACCTTC
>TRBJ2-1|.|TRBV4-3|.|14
CASSQESPEDEQFF
TGCGCCAGCAGCCAAGAATCCCCAGAGGATGAGCAGTTCTTC
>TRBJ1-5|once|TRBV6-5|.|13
CAGGQGGNQPQHF
TGTGCCGGGGGGCAGGGTGGCAATCAGCCCCAGCATTTT